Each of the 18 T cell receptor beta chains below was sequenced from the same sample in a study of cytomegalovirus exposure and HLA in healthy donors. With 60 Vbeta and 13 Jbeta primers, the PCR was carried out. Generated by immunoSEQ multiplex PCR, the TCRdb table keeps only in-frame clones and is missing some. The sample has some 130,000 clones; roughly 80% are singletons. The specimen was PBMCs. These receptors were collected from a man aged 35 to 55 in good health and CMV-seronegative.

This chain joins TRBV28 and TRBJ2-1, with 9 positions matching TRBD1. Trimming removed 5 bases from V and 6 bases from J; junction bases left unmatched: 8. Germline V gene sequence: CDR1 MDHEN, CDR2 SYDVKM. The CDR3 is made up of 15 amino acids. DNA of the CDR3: TGTGCCAGCAGTCTCACTGACAGGGGGATCAATGAGCAGTTCTTC. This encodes CASSLTDRGINEQFF.

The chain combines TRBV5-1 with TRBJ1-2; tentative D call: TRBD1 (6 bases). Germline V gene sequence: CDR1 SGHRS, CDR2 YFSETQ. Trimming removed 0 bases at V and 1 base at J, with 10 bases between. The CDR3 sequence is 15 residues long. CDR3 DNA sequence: TGCGCCAGCAGCTTGGCAGGGGAACTTAACTATGGCTACACCTTC. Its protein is CASSLAGELNYGYTF. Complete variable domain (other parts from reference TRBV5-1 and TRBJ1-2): KAGVTQTPRYLIKTRGQQVTLSCSPISGHRSVSWYQQTPGQGLQFLFEYFSETQRNKGNFPGRFSGRQFSNSRSEMNVSTLELGDSALYLCASSLAGELNYGYTFGSGTRLTVV.

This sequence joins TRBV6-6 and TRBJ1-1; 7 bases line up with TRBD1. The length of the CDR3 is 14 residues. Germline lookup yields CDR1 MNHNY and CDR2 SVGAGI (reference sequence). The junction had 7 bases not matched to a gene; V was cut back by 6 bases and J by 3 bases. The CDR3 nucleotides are TGTGCCAGCAGGACGAGAACAGGGGACACTGAAGCTTTCTTT. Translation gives CASRTRTGDTEAFF.

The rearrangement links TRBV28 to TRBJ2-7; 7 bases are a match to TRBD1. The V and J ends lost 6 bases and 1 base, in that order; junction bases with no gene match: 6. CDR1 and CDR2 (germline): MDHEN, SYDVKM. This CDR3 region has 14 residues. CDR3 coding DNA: TGTGCCAGCAGCCCCCCGACAGGGTCCTACGAGCAGTACTTC. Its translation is CASSPPTGSYEQYF.

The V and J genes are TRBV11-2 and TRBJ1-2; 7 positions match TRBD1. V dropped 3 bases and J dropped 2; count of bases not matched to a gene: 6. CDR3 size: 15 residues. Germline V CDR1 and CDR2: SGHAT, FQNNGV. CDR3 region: CASSLSPGQNYGYTF. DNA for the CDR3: TGTGCCAGCAGCTTGAGCCCGGGACAGAACTATGGCTACACCTTC.

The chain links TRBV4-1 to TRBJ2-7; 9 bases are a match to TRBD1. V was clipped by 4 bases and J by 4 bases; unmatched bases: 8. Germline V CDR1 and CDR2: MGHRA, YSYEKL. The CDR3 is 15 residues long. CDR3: CASSLTGTGQYEQYF. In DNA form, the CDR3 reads TGCGCCAGCAGCCTAACCGGGACAGGGCAATACGAGCAGTACTTC.

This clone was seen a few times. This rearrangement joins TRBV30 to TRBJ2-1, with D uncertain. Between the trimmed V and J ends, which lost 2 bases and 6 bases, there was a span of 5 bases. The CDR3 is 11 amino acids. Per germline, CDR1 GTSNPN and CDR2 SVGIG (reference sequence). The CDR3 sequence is CAWSPVNEQFF. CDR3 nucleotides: TGTGCCTGGAGTCCGGTCAATGAGCAGTTCTTC.

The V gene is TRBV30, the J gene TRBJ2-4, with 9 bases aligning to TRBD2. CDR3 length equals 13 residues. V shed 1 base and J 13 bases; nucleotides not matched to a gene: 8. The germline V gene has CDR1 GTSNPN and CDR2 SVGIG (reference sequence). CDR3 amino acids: CAWSDLSGRRQYF. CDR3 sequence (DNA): TGTGCCTGGAGTGATTTAAGCGGGAGGAGACAGTACTTC.

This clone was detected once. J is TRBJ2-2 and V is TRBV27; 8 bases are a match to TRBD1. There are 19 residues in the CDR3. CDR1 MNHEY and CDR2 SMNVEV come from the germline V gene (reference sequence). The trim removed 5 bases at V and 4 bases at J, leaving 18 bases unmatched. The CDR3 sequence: CASSQTGTGPYPGTGELFF. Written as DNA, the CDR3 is TGTGCCAGCAGTCAAACCGGGACAGGACCCTACCCGGGCACCGGGGAGCTGTTTTTT.

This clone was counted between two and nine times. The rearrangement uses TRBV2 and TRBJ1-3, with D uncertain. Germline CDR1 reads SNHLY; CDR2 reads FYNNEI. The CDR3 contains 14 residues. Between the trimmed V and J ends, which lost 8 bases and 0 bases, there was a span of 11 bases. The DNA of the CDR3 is TGTGCCAGCTCAGAGGGTCTCTCTGGAAACACCATATATTTT. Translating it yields CASSEGLSGNTIYF.

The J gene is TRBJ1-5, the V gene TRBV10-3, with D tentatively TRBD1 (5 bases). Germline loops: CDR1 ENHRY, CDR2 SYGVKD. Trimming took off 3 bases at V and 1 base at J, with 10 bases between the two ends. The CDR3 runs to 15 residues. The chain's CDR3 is CAISEQAASNQPQHF. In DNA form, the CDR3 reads TGTGCCATCAGTGAACAGGCAGCGAGCAATCAGCCCCAGCATTTT.

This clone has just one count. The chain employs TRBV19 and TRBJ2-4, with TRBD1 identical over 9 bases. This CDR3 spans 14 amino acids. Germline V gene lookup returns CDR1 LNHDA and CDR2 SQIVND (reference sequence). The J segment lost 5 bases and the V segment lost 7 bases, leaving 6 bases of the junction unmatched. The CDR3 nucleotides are TGTGCCAGTAATCCCGGGACAGGGCAAAACATTCAGTACTTC. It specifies CASNPGTGQNIQYF.

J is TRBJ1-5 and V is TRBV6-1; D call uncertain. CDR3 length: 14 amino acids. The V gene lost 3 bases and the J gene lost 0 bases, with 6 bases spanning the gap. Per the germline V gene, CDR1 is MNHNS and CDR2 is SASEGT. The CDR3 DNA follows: TGTGCCAGCAGTGAGGCAAGTAGCAATCAGCCCCAGCATTTT. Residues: CASSEASSNQPQHF.

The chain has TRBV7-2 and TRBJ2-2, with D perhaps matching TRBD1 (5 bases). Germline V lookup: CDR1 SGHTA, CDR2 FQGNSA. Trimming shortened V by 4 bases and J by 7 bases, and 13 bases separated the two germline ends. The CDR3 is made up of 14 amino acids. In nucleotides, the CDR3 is TGTGCCAGCAGCTCATCTACGACAGACGGGGAGCTGTTTTTT. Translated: CASSSSTTDGELFF.

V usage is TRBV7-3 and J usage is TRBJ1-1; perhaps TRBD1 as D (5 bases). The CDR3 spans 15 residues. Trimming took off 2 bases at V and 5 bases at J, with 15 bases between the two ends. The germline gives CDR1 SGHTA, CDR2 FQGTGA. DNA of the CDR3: TGTGCCAGCAGCTTAGCGGGGGGGGTTGGGACTGAAGCTTTCTTT. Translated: CASSLAGGVGTEAFF.

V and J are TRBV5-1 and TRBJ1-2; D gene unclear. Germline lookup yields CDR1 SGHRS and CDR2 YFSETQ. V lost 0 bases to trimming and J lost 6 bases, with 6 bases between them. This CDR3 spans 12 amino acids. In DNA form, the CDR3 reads TGCGCCAGCAGCTTGGCCTCGGATGGCTACACCTTC. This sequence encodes CASSLASDGYTF.

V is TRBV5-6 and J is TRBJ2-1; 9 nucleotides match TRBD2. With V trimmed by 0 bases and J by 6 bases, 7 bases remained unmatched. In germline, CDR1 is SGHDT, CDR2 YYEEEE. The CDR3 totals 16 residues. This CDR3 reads CASSLVGAGGPNEQFF. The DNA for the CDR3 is TGTGCCAGCAGCTTGGTGGGGGCGGGAGGGCCCAATGAGCAGTTCTTC.

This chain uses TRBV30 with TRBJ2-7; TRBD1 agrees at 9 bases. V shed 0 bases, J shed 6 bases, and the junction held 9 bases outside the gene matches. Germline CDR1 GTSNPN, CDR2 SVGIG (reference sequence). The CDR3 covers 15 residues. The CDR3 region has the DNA TGTGCCTGGAGTGTATTTGGGACAGGGAGCTCCGAGCAGTACTTC. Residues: CAWSVFGTGSSEQYF.